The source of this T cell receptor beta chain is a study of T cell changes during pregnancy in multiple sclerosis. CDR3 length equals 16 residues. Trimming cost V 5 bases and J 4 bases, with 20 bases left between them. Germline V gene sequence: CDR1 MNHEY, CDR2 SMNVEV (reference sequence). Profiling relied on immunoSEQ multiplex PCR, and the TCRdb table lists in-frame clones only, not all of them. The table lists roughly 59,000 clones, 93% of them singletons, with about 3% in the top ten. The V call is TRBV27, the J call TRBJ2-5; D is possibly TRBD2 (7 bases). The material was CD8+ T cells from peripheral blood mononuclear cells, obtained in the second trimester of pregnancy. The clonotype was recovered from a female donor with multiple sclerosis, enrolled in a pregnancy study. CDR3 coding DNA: TGTGCCAGCAGTCCCTTCCGAGGGGGGGAGCCAGAGACCCAGTACTTC. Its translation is CASSPFRGGEPETQYF.